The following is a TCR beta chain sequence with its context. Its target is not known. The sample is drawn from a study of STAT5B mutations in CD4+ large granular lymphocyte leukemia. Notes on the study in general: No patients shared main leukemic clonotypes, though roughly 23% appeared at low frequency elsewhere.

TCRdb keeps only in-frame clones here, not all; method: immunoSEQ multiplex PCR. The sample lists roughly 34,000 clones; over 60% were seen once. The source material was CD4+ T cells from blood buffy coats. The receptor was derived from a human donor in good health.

CDR3 nucleotide sequence: TGTGCCAGCACCACAGGTGGGACAGTGAGCTATGGCTACACCTTC. The encoded protein is CASTTGGTVSYGYTF. The chain links TRBV7-9 to TRBJ1-2, with TRBD1 matching 7 bases. The V gene's germline CDR1 is SEHNR and CDR2 FQNEAQ (reference sequence). The CDR3 runs to 15 residues. The V gene end was trimmed by 7 bases and the J gene end by 4 bases; junction bases not matched to a gene: 12.